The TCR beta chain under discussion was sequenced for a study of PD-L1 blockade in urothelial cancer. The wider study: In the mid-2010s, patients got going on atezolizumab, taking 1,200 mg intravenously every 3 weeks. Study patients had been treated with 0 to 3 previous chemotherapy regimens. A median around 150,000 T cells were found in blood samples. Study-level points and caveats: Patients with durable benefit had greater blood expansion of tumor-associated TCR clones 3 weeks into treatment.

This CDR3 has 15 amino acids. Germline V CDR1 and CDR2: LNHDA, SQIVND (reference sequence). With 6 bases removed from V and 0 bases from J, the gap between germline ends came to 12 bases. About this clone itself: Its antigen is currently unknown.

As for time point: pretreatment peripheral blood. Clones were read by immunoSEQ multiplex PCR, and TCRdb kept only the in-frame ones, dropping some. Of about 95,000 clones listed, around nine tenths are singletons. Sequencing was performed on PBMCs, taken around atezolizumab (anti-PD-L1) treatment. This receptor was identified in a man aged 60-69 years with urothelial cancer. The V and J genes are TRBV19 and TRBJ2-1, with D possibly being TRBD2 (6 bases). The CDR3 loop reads CASRSGPGSYNEQFF. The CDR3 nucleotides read TGTGCCAGTAGAAGCGGGCCGGGCTCCTACAATGAGCAGTTCTTC.